These 31 T cell receptor beta chains originate from one sample sequenced in a study of cytomegalovirus exposure and HLA in healthy donors. 60 Vbeta and 13 Jbeta primers were used in PCR. The data were produced by immunoSEQ multiplex PCR, yet TCRdb's version contains in-frame clones alone and is incomplete. The data hold some 200,000 clones, with around a tenth observed a single time. Sequenced: PBMCs. The receptors come from a woman younger than 45 in good health and CMV-seropositive.

This clone was observed many times. V and J are TRBV6-5 and TRBJ2-7; possibly TRBD2 for D (6 bases). Trimming left V 9 bases short and J 2 bases short, with 14 bases between. The CDR3 loop spans 13 amino acids. Germline-derived CDR1 and CDR2 are MNHEY and SVGAGI. CDR3 region: CASTGTSTYEQYF. For the CDR3, the DNA is TGTGCCAGTACCGGGACTTCAACCTACGAGCAGTACTTC.

This chain uses TRBV7-2 with TRBJ1-3, with no clear D. Germline V CDR1 and CDR2: SGHTA, FQGNSA. This CDR3 has 14 residues. Trimming took off 8 bases at V and 0 bases at J, with 11 bases between the two ends. The CDR3 here is CASRPGFSGNTIYF. CDR3 sequence (DNA): TGTGCCAGCCGTCCAGGTTTCTCTGGAAACACCATATATTTT.

This clone occurred a few times. V usage is TRBV30 and J usage is TRBJ2-3; 9 bases are a match to TRBD2. The CDR3 sequence is 13 residues long. Trimming cost V 5 bases and J 3 bases; bases outside gene matches: 3. Germline CDR1 reads GTSNPN; CDR2 reads SVGIG (reference sequence). Here the CDR3 DNA reads TGTGCCTGGGTAGCGGGAGCGACAGATACGCAGTATTTT. It is translated as CAWVAGATDTQYF.

This sequence joins TRBV5-1 and TRBJ1-1; no reliable D call. Trimming left V 0 bases short and J 4 bases short, with 13 bases between. Germline V lookup: CDR1 SGHRS, CDR2 YFSETQ. CDR3 length: 15 amino acids. The CDR3 bases are TGCGCCAGCAGCTTGGCCACAGCGGTGGGCACTGAAGCTTTCTTT. Translating gives CASSLATAVGTEAFF.

This clone was recorded a few times. The chain links TRBV5-1 to TRBJ1-4; D may be TRBD1 (5 bases). Germline lookup yields CDR1 SGHRS and CDR2 YFSETQ. The CDR3 extends over 17 amino acids. Trimming cost V 4 bases and J 0 bases, with 16 bases left between them. DNA of the CDR3: TGCGCCAGCAGCGGCCGACAGTACGATGCAACTAATGAAAAACTGTTTTTT. This gives the protein CASSGRQYDATNEKLFF.

The CDR3 sequence: CASSLRRGRANEQYF. The CDR3 DNA follows: TGTGCCAGCAGTTTAAGAAGGGGGCGCGCCAACGAGCAGTACTTC. The genes are TRBV27 and TRBJ2-7, with 7 bases identical to TRBD1. This CDR3 contains 15 residues. Looked up from germline, CDR1 is MNHEY and CDR2 is SMNVEV (reference sequence). The junction had 9 bases not matched to a gene; V was cut back by 2 bases and J by 5 bases.

This clone was recorded a few times. The chain recombines TRBV7-2 with TRBJ2-7; 11 nucleotides line up with TRBD2. Germline CDR1 and CDR2: SGHTA and FQGNSA. This CDR3 has 16 amino acids. Trimming took 5 bases from V and 3 from J; bases not matched to a gene: 9. CDR3 in amino acids: CASSPVGGTSGYEQYF. The CDR3 DNA is TGTGCCAGCAGCCCCGTTGGGGGGACTAGCGGCTACGAGCAGTACTTC.

The J gene is TRBJ1-3, the V gene TRBV5-8; 7 positions agree with TRBD1. The V and J ends lost 4 bases and 0 bases, in that order; junction bases with no gene match: 7. There are 16 residues in the CDR3. Germline V lookup: CDR1 SGHTS, CDR2 YDEGEE. CDR3 region: CASSPGQASSGNTIYF. In nucleotides, the CDR3 is TGTGCCAGCAGCCCCGGACAGGCAAGCTCTGGAAACACCATATATTTT.

This clone occurred a few times. This chain connects TRBV11-2 to TRBJ2-5; D not certain. The CDR3 totals 13 residues. Germline CDR1 reads SGHAT; CDR2 reads FQNNGV. V lost 5 bases and J 1 base, leaving 8 bases between the germline ends. The chain's CDR3 is CASSRDRQETQYF. DNA of the CDR3: TGTGCCAGCAGCCGAGATCGCCAAGAGACCCAGTACTTC. Full variable domain (missing parts from reference TRBV11-2 and TRBJ2-5): EAGVAQSPRYKIIEKRQSVAFWCNPISGHATLYWYQQILGQGPKLLIQFQNNGVVDDSQLPKDRFSAERLKGVDSTLKIQPAKLEDSAVYLCASSRDRQETQYFGPGTRLLVL.

The J gene is TRBJ1-2, the V gene TRBV19, with 9 bases lining up with TRBD1. CDR1 is LNHDA and CDR2 is SQIVND in the germline V gene (reference sequence). With V trimmed by 4 bases and J by 6 bases, 3 bases remained unmatched. The CDR3 has 13 amino acids. DNA of the CDR3: TGTGCCAGTAGTAGACGGGACAGGGATGGCTACACCTTC. It encodes CASSRRDRDGYTF.

A few counts support this clone. CDR3 amino acids: CASSAGQGNTDTQYF. CDR3 coding DNA: TGCGCCAGCAGCGCGGGACAGGGGAATACAGATACGCAGTATTTT. The chain has TRBV5-1 and TRBJ2-3, with 10 bases that match TRBD1. This CDR3 region has 15 residues. With V trimmed by 4 bases and J by 3 bases, 5 bases remained unmatched. Germline CDR1 and CDR2: SGHRS and YFSETQ.

The rearrangement joins TRBV2 to TRBJ2-3; 8 bases map to TRBD2. V dropped 9 bases and J dropped 0; count of bases not matched to a gene: 5. The germline V gene encodes CDR1 SNHLY and CDR2 FYNNEI. This CDR3 has 14 residues. The CDR3, as DNA: TGTGCCAGTTCGCGGGAGGCTAGCACAGATACGCAGTATTTT. Its translation: CASSREASTDTQYF.

This clone turned up a few times. The chain combines TRBV10-1 with TRBJ2-1; D possibly corresponds to TRBD2 (6 bases). The ends were cut back, 1 base at V and 6 bases at J, with 13 bases in the middle. In germline, CDR1 is WNHNN, CDR2 SYGVQD (reference sequence). The CDR3 is 15 residues long. The CDR3 DNA sequence: TGCGCCAGCAGTGAGTATTCCGGGACTGGCAATGAGCAGTTCTTC. Its protein product is CASSEYSGTGNEQFF.

This clone occurred a few times. The V gene is TRBV14, the J gene TRBJ1-2; tentative D call: TRBD1 (6 bases). Germline-derived CDR1 and CDR2 are SGHDN and FVKESK. The V gene lost 4 bases and the J gene lost 4 bases, with 13 bases spanning the gap. The CDR3 is 14 amino acids. This CDR3 reads CASSRSTGTYGYTF. CDR3 nucleotides: TGTGCCAGCAGCCGTTCAACAGGGACCTATGGCTACACCTTC.

The chain couples TRBV11-2 to TRBJ2-7; 9 nucleotides match TRBD1. V shed 4 bases and J 4 bases; nucleotides not matched to a gene: 11. CDR3 size: 16 residues. Germline-derived CDR1 and CDR2 are SGHAT and FQNNGV. The CDR3 coding sequence is TGTGCCAGCAGCTGGTTACCGGGACAGGGAAAGTACGAGCAGTACTTC. Translated: CASSWLPGQGKYEQYF.

This clone occurred a few times. V gene TRBV20-1 combines with J gene TRBJ1-2; no clear D gene. CDR1 and CDR2 (germline): DFQATT, SNEGSKA (reference sequence). The CDR3 length is 11 residues. V shed 6 bases and J shed 4 bases, with 9 bases lying between them. The CDR3 coding sequence is TGCAGTGCCGCGGGGATCTATGGCTACACCTTC. Protein product: CSAAGIYGYTF.

V is TRBV5-8 and J is TRBJ2-4, with D uncertain. Germline V gives CDR1 SGHTS, CDR2 YDEGEE. The CDR3 is 15 amino acids. The germline V and J ends were trimmed by 2 bases and 0 bases, with 9 bases remaining between them. The CDR3 reads CASSLEMLAKNIQYF. The CDR3 coding sequence is TGTGCCAGCAGCTTAGAGATGCTAGCCAAAAACATTCAGTACTTC.

The chain links TRBV5-5 to TRBJ1-4; D is uncertain. V was cut by 4 bases and J by 8 bases, with 12 bases left in between. The germline V gene has CDR1 SGHKS and CDR2 YYEKEE (reference sequence). The CDR3 runs 13 residues. CDR3 in DNA: TGTGCCAGCAGCAGTGAACATGGCGAAAAACTGTTTTTT. Translation: CASSSEHGEKLFF. Full variable domain (missing parts from reference TRBV5-5 and TRBJ1-4): DAGVTQSPTHLIKTRGQQVTLRCSPISGHKSVSWYQQVLGQGPQFIFQYYEKEERGRGNFPDRFSARQFPNYSSELNVNALLLGDSALYLCASSSEHGEKLFFGSGTQLSVL.

This chain links TRBV27 with TRBJ2-3, with D maybe TRBD2 (6 bases). The CDR3 has 14 residues. V lost 4 bases to trimming and J lost 2 bases, with 10 bases between them. CDR1 MNHEY and CDR2 SMNVEV come from the germline V gene (reference sequence). The CDR3: CASSSAGITDTQYF. For the CDR3, the DNA is TGTGCCAGCAGTTCGGCGGGGATCACAGATACGCAGTATTTT.

This clone occurred a few times. V is TRBV5-1 and J is TRBJ1-5, with D hard to call. The ends were cut back, 3 bases at V and 7 bases at J, with 11 bases in the middle. The CDR3 sequence is 13 residues long. The V gene's germline CDR1 is SGHRS and CDR2 YFSETQ. CDR3 loop: CASSWNSEQPQHF. The CDR3 coding sequence is TGCGCCAGCAGCTGGAACAGTGAACAGCCCCAGCATTTT.

This rearrangement joins TRBV29-1 to TRBJ2-7; a possible D gene is TRBD1 (5 bases). This CDR3 comprises 14 residues. Looked up from germline, CDR1 is SQVTM and CDR2 is ANQGSEA. The V end was cut by 2 bases, the J end by 6 bases, with 17 bases between. CDR3 in amino acids: CSVEFPQGVSEQYF. The CDR3 DNA reads TGCAGCGTTGAATTCCCGCAGGGTGTTTCCGAGCAGTACTTC.

This clone has a handful of counts. The rearrangement joins TRBV5-4 to TRBJ2-2, with D hard to call. This CDR3 has 13 amino acids. Trimming removed 3 bases from V and 3 bases from J, with 6 bases in between. Germline lookup yields CDR1 SGHNT and CDR2 YYREEE (reference sequence). The CDR3 DNA reads as TGTGCCAGCAGCTATGACTACACCGGGGAGCTGTTTTTT. This encodes CASSYDYTGELFF.

A remark on this clone: One end of the junction fails to match germline, which may point to a read error. Additional DNA sequences in this sample encode the identical CDR3. The chain has TRBV6-5 and TRBJ2-7, with D possibly TRBD1 on 5 matching bases. The CDR3 length is 15 residues. Per germline, CDR1 MNHEY and CDR2 SVGAGI. The CDR3 DNA reads as TGTGCCAGCAGCTACTCTAACTCTCCAGGGAACGAGCAGTACTTC. Amino acids: CASSYSNSPGNEQYF.

The CDR3 region has the DNA TGTGCCAGCAGCCGAGAGGGGACAGGGGAGGCCAACACTGAAGCTTTCTTT. It codes for CASSREGTGEANTEAFF. The rearrangement joins TRBV7-9 to TRBJ1-1, with 10 bases fitting TRBD1. Germline trimming cut 5 bases from V and 2 bases from J; bases unmatched to any gene: 11. Germline assignment: CDR1 SEHNR and CDR2 FQNEAQ (reference sequence). This CDR3 has 17 residues.

The chain carries TRBV5-1 and TRBJ1-1, with D tentatively TRBD1 (5 bases). The V gene's germline CDR1 is SGHRS and CDR2 YFSETQ. Trimming removed 7 bases at V and 5 bases at J, with 15 bases between. The CDR3 covers 13 residues. The CDR3 coding sequence is TGCGCCAGCTTTGGGGAAGGGGTAACTGAAGCTTTCTTT. Its protein is CASFGEGVTEAFF.

This clone has a handful of counts. The V and J genes are TRBV15 and TRBJ1-2; D remains unclear. The germline CDR1 and CDR2 sequences are LNHNV and YYDKDF (reference sequence). The V and J ends lost 4 bases and 7 bases respectively, with 7 bases between them. The CDR3 totals 11 residues. The CDR3 is CATSTRVGYTF. CDR3 sequence (DNA): TGTGCCACCAGCACTCGGGTTGGCTACACCTTC.

This clone has only a few counts. The chain joins TRBV7-9 to TRBJ1-1; TRBD1 matches at 11 bases. The CDR3 extends over 15 amino acids. Germline V lookup: CDR1 SEHNR, CDR2 FQNEAQ (reference sequence). After removal of 5 bases from V and 6 bases from J, the junction contained 8 bases not matched to a gene. The CDR3, as DNA: TGTGCCAGCAGCATGGGGACAGGGGGGATGTCTGAAGCTTTCTTT. Amino acid sequence: CASSMGTGGMSEAFF.

The rearrangement uses TRBV6-5 and TRBJ2-5; TRBD1 matches 7 bases. The J call is uncertain, as TRBJ2-7 better fits the DNA end. CDR3 size: 14 residues. Per germline, CDR1 MNHEY and CDR2 SVGAGI. The CDR3 DNA sequence: TGTGCCAGCAGTTACTCGAAGGGGGCCCACGAGCAGTACTTC. Protein: CASSYSKGAHEQYF.

This clone has more than one count but fewer than ten. V usage is TRBV2 and J usage is TRBJ2-5; D is perhaps TRBD2 (6 bases). Trimming shortened V by 3 bases and J by 3 bases, and 14 bases separated the two germline ends. Germline loops: CDR1 SNHLY, CDR2 FYNNEI. CDR3 length equals 15 residues. The CDR3 sequence is CASSDGGGKKETQYF. CDR3 in DNA: TGTGCCAGCAGTGATGGCGGAGGGAAGAAAGAGACCCAGTACTTC.

The table lists this clone with a few counts. The chain employs TRBV5-1 and TRBJ2-5, with D unresolved. The CDR3 runs to 14 residues. The germline V and J ends were trimmed by 0 bases and 0 bases, with 6 bases remaining between them. The germline V gene has CDR1 SGHRS and CDR2 YFSETQ. CDR3 sequence (DNA): TGCGCCAGCAGCTTGGCCCCAGACCAAGAGACCCAGTACTTC. Translating it yields CASSLAPDQETQYF.

The table lists this clone with a few counts. This CDR3 reads CASSIGLAVYEQYF. CDR3 bases: TGTGCCAGCAGCATTGGACTAGCGGTTTACGAGCAGTACTTC. The genes are TRBV5-6 and TRBJ2-7; 10 positions agree with TRBD2. CDR1 SGHDT and CDR2 YYEEEE come from the germline V gene. The CDR3 has 14 residues. With V trimmed by 4 bases and J by 4 bases, 5 bases remained unmatched. The variable domain in full, with the rest retrieved from reference TRBV5-6 and TRBJ2-7, is DAGVTQSPTHLIKTRGQQVTLRCSPKSGHDTVSWYQQALGQGPQFIFQYYEEEERQRGNFPDRFSGHQFPNYSSELNVNALLLGDSALYLCASSIGLAVYEQYFGPGTRLTVT.